Below, 23 T cell receptor beta chains from the same sample are listed, as sequenced in a study of shared clonotypes between healthy human individuals. Clones were sequenced by immunoSEQ multiplex PCR, and TCRdb holds only the in-frame ones, with some missing. The sample holds about 1.1 million clones, 77% seen once. Material for sequencing was memory CD4+ T cells from PBMCs. This sample's subset: CD45RA-negative fraction. These TCRs come from a man between 18 and 29 years old in good health. Some clones in this sample may be carry-over from other donors' samples.

This chain joins TRBV28 and TRBJ2-1; D may correspond to TRBD1 or TRBD2 (6 bases each). Looked up from germline, CDR1 is MDHEN and CDR2 is SYDVKM. This CDR3 is 14 amino acids long. V was pared by 6 bases and J by 7 bases, with 16 bases between. The CDR3 sequence is CASSPGGSLNEQFF. For the CDR3, the DNA is TGTGCCAGCAGCCCCGGGGGCTCACTTAATGAGCAGTTCTTC.

V and J are TRBV6-1 and TRBJ2-7; 7 nucleotides match TRBD1. Germline loops: CDR1 MNHNS, CDR2 SASEGT. Trimming at V came to 8 bases and at J to 5 bases, leaving 12 bases not matched to a gene. The CDR3 extends over 14 amino acids. CDR3 nucleotides: TGTGCCAGCGTACAGGGGATGGCTTCTGACGAGCAGTACTTC. Translation: CASVQGMASDEQYF.

This sequence joins TRBV10-3 and TRBJ2-2, with TRBD2 as a possible D gene (6 bases). Germline CDR1 and CDR2: ENHRY and SYGVKD. Trimming stripped 6 bases from V and 1 base from J, with 9 bases between. The CDR3 loop spans 14 amino acids. The CDR3 reads CAIRDGGNTGELFF. The CDR3 DNA follows: TGTGCCATCAGGGACGGGGGGAACACCGGGGAGCTGTTTTTT.

The V call is TRBV14, the J call TRBJ1-2; D not resolved. This CDR3 has 15 residues. Germline loops: CDR1 SGHDN, CDR2 FVKESK. V lost 1 base and J 4 bases, leaving 13 bases between the germline ends. The CDR3 sequence is CASSQGGSGSYGYTF. For the CDR3, the DNA is TGTGCCAGCAGCCAAGGGGGTTCCGGGTCCTATGGCTACACCTTC.

This chain connects TRBV28 to TRBJ1-3; a possible D gene is TRBD1 (6 bases). The CDR3 spans 14 residues. Germline CDR1 and CDR2: MDHEN and SYDVKM. V was pared by 5 bases and J by 7 bases, with 15 bases between. CDR3 sequence (DNA): TGTGCCAGCAGTCTCGACAGGTACGGGAACACCATATATTTT. Amino acid sequence: CASSLDRYGNTIYF. Complete variable domain (other parts from reference TRBV28 and TRBJ1-3): DVKVTQSSRYLVKRTGEKVFLECVQDMDHENMFWYRQDPGLGLRLIYFSYDVKMKEKGDIPEGYSVSREKKERFSLILESASTNQTSMYLCASSLDRYGNTIYFGEGSWLTVV.

This clone was recorded once. V usage is TRBV5-1 and J usage is TRBJ1-2, with 7 nucleotides matching TRBD1. The trim removed 5 bases at V and 4 bases at J, leaving 5 bases unmatched. The CDR3 loop spans 13 amino acids. The germline gives CDR1 SGHRS, CDR2 YFSETQ. The CDR3 sequence is CASRVAGGYGYTF. The CDR3 nucleotides are TGCGCCAGCAGGGTGGCAGGGGGCTATGGCTACACCTTC.

V usage is TRBV5-1 and J usage is TRBJ2-1, with TRBD2 matching over 9 bases. V shed 0 bases, J shed 5 bases, and the junction held 6 bases outside the gene matches. Germline-derived CDR1 and CDR2 are SGHRS and YFSETQ. The CDR3 loop spans 16 amino acids. CDR3 DNA: TGCGCCAGCAGCTTGGAAGCTAGCGGGACTGACAATGAGCAGTTCTTC. Protein product: CASSLEASGTDNEQFF.

V usage is TRBV27 and J usage is TRBJ2-7; 7 bases match TRBD1. The V gene end was trimmed by 7 bases and the J gene end by 5 bases; junction bases not matched to a gene: 8. Germline CDR1 and CDR2: MNHEY and SMNVEV (reference sequence). The CDR3 totals 13 residues. The CDR3 DNA reads as TGTGCCAGCATGACGAGGGGGCAGGACGAGCAGTACTTC. As protein: CASMTRGQDEQYF.

The J gene is TRBJ1-2, the V gene TRBV6-1; no firm D call. The CDR3 length is 13 residues. V was cut by 11 bases and J by 4 bases, with 17 bases left in between. Germline CDR1 reads MNHNS; CDR2 reads SASEGT. The CDR3 is CALLDPRVYGYTF. Written as DNA, the CDR3 is TGTGCCCTCCTTGACCCTCGGGTCTATGGCTACACCTTC.

This chain joins TRBV5-1 and TRBJ2-3, with D tentatively TRBD1 (6 bases). There are 16 residues in the CDR3. The germline V gene encodes CDR1 SGHRS and CDR2 YFSETQ. V was clipped by 5 bases and J by 4 bases, with 20 bases between them. The CDR3 nucleotides read TGCGCCAGCAGTTTCGGGACACCCAACAGGGCAGATACGCAGTATTTT. Translated, it gives CASSFGTPNRADTQYF.

This chain connects TRBV28 to TRBJ1-3; D not resolved. V lost 6 bases and J 6 bases, leaving 12 bases between the germline ends. Germline V gene sequence: CDR1 MDHEN, CDR2 SYDVKM. This CDR3 spans 13 amino acids. Here the CDR3 DNA reads TGTGCCAGCAGAGACGGCGAGACAAACACCATATATTTT. It translates to CASRDGETNTIYF.

The chain carries TRBV6-1 and TRBJ2-6; D uncertain. The CDR3 runs 16 residues. Germline V gene sequence: CDR1 MNHNS, CDR2 SASEGT. Trimming took off 3 bases at V and 4 bases at J, with 13 bases between the two ends. CDR3 residues: CASSDWGQGGANVLTF. The CDR3 DNA sequence: TGTGCCAGCAGTGATTGGGGTCAAGGAGGGGCCAACGTCCTGACTTTC.

This clone was counted between two and nine times. CDR3 loop: CSVGGQYTEAFF. CDR3 coding DNA: TGCAGCGTTGGCGGGCAGTACACTGAAGCTTTCTTT. The V gene is TRBV29-1, the J gene TRBJ1-1; D not resolved. There are 12 residues in the CDR3. The V gene's germline CDR1 is SQVTM and CDR2 ANQGSEA. Trimming took off 4 bases at V and 3 bases at J, with 9 bases between the two ends.

The genes are TRBV28 and TRBJ2-2; D call uncertain. V lost 3 bases and J lost 4, with 6 bases in between. CDR3 size: 13 residues. Per germline, CDR1 MDHEN and CDR2 SYDVKM. This chain's CDR3 is CASSFAPTGELFF. CDR3 DNA: TGTGCCAGCAGTTTTGCGCCCACCGGGGAGCTGTTTTTT.

This rearrangement joins TRBV28 to TRBJ1-4; D is unclear. CDR1 and CDR2 from the germline V gene are MDHEN and SYDVKM. The V end was cut by 7 bases, the J end by 4 bases, with 13 bases between. CDR3 length equals 14 residues. The CDR3, as DNA: TGTGCCAGCATCCCGGACGGTATTAATGAAAAACTGTTTTTT. The encoded protein is CASIPDGINEKLFF.

The chain employs TRBV6-1 and TRBJ2-5; no clear D gene. The CDR3 spans 15 residues. Germline loops: CDR1 MNHNS, CDR2 SASEGT. Trimming took 5 bases from V and 1 from J, leaving 14 bases between them. CDR3: CASSRPRAFQETQYF. The CDR3 nucleotides read TGTGCCAGCAGTCGACCCCGGGCCTTCCAAGAGACCCAGTACTTC.

The CDR3 sequence: CASSARTGKRGTEAFF. CDR3 sequence (DNA): TGTGCCAGCAGTGCCCGAACCGGGAAAAGGGGCACTGAAGCTTTCTTT. The chain is built from TRBV6-1 and TRBJ1-1; perhaps TRBD1 as D (5 bases). The CDR3 contains 16 residues. Germline-derived CDR1 and CDR2 are MNHNS and SASEGT. V lost 4 bases, J lost 4 bases, and 19 bases lay in between.

This clone was picked up one time. The CDR3 bases are TGCAGTGGAGGGCAGGTAGGCGAGCAGTACTTC. It translates to CSGGQVGEQYF. The chain has TRBV20-1 and TRBJ2-7; D may be TRBD2 (5 bases). This CDR3 is built from 11 residues. V dropped 7 bases and J dropped 6 bases, with 13 bases sitting between them. Germline loops: CDR1 DFQATT, CDR2 SNEGSKA (reference sequence).

There are a few counts of this clone. Possible read error: a much larger clone is one base away. The identical CDR3 is also encoded by other nucleotide sequences in the sample. The V gene is TRBV2, the J gene TRBJ1-5; 7 positions match TRBD1. Looked up from germline, CDR1 is SNHLY and CDR2 is FYNNEI. This CDR3 comprises 13 residues. Unmatched junction bases numbered 1, after V lost 6 bases and J lost 2 bases. The CDR3 spells CASSGTGNQPQHF. CDR3 nucleotide sequence: TGTGCCAGCAGCGGGACAGGCAATCAGCCCCAGCATTTT.

This chain uses TRBV19 with TRBJ1-2, with TRBD1 matching over 9 bases. Germline V CDR1 and CDR2: LNHDA, SQIVND (reference sequence). This CDR3 contains 13 residues. Trimming cost V 7 bases and J 6 bases; bases outside gene matches: 6. CDR3 coding DNA: TGTGCCAGTACGACAGGGGGAGGGAATGGCTACACCTTC. It specifies CASTTGGGNGYTF.

This chain links TRBV9 with TRBJ2-1; TRBD2 agrees at 10 bases. The germline CDR1 and CDR2 sequences are SGDLS and YYNGEE. There are 16 residues in the CDR3. With V trimmed by 0 bases and J by 8 bases, 8 bases remained unmatched. The CDR3 DNA follows: TGTGCCAGCAGCGTAGGCGGAGCTAGCGGGAGATATGAGCAGTTCTTC. This gives the protein CASSVGGASGRYEQFF.

CDR3 nucleotide sequence: TGTGCCAGTAGCCCTAGCGGCCACTACGAGCAGTACTTC. Protein sequence: CASSPSGHYEQYF. The chain recombines TRBV19 with TRBJ2-7, with 7 bases matching TRBD2. The CDR3 covers 13 residues. CDR1 and CDR2 from the germline V gene are LNHDA and SQIVND (reference sequence). Unmatched junction bases numbered 5, after V lost 6 bases and J lost 3 bases.

The V call is TRBV28, the J call TRBJ1-4; 7 nucleotides line up with TRBD1. The germline V gene encodes CDR1 MDHEN and CDR2 SYDVKM. The CDR3 covers 16 residues. Unmatched junction bases numbered 13, after V lost 5 bases and J lost 7 bases. The chain's CDR3 is CASSTQGREMREKLFF. As DNA, the CDR3 is TGTGCCAGCAGTACACAGGGGAGGGAGATGCGTGAAAAACTGTTTTTT.